This TCR beta chain was obtained from a study of blood T cell repertoires in COVID-19. Study-level information: PBMCs, B-cell-depleted T cells, or T cells provided the cDNA or gDNA that made up the material.

Germline V gene lookup returns CDR1 ENHRY and CDR2 SYGVKD. The V end was cut by 3 bases, the J end by 1 base, with 6 bases between. CDR3 length equals 13 residues. The repertoire was sequenced with immunoSEQ multiplex PCR; TCRdb's copy has only in-frame clones and lacks some. The sample contains 250,000 to 300,000 clones, around nine tenths of which appear only once. V is TRBV10-3 and J is TRBJ1-1; TRBD1 might be the D (5 bases). Input material: peripheral blood. This TCR was recovered from a woman in her twenties or thirties with COVID-19, enrolled during active disease. In nucleotides, the CDR3 is TGTGCCATCAGTGACAGGGAGAACACTGAAGCTTTCTTT. It yields the protein CAISDRENTEAFF.